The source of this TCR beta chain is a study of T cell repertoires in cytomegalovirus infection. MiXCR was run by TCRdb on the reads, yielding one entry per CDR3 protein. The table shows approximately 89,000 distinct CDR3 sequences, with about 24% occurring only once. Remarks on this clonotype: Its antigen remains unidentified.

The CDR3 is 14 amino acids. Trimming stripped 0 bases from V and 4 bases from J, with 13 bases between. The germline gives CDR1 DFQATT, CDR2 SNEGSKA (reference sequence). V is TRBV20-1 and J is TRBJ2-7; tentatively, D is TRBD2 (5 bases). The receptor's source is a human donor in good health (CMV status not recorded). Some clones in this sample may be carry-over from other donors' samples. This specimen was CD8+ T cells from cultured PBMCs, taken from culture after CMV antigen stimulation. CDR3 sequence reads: CSARDWRLGYEQYF. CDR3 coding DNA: TGCAGTGCTAGAGATTGGAGGTTGGGGTACGAGCAGTACTTC.